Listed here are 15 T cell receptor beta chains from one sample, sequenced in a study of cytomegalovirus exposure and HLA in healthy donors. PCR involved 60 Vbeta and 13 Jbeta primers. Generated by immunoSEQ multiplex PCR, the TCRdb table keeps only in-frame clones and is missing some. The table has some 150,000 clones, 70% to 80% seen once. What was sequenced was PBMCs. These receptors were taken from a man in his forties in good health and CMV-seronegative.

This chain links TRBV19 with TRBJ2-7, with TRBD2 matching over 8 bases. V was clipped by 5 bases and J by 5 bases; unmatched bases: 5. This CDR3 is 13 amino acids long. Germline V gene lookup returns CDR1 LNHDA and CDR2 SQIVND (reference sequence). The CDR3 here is CASSDPGRDEQYF. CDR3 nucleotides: TGTGCCAGTAGTGATCCCGGGAGGGACGAGCAGTACTTC.

The CDR3, as DNA: TGTGCCATCAGTGAGGGGGGGAACAATCAGCCCCAGCATTTT. Translated: CAISEGGNNQPQHF. This chain links TRBV10-3 with TRBJ1-5; a possible D gene is TRBD1 (5 bases). Trimming removed 2 bases from V and 3 bases from J, with 8 bases in between. Germline CDR1 is ENHRY and CDR2 is SYGVKD. This CDR3 region has 14 residues.

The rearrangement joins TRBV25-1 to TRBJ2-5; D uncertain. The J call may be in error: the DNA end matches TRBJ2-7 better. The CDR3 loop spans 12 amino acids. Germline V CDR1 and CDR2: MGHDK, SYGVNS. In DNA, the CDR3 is TGTGCCAGCAGTGACACCCCCTACGAGCAGTACTTC. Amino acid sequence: CASSDTPYEQYF.

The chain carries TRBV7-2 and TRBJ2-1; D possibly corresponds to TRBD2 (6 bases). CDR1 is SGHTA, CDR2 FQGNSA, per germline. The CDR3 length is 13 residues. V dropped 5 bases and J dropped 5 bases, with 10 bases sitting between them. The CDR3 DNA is TGTGCCAGCAGCCCCGCGGGGCACAATGAGCAGTTCTTC. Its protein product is CASSPAGHNEQFF.

The DNA of the CDR3 is TGTGCCAGCAGTCCCCGGGACAGGGTACCTGAAGCTTTCTTT. Translating gives CASSPRDRVPEAFF. The chain uses TRBV7-9 and TRBJ1-1, with 9 bases that match TRBD1. V gave up 6 bases and J gave up 6 bases; unmatched junction bases: 8. Germline-derived CDR1 and CDR2 are SEHNR and FQNEAQ (reference sequence). The CDR3 spans 14 residues.

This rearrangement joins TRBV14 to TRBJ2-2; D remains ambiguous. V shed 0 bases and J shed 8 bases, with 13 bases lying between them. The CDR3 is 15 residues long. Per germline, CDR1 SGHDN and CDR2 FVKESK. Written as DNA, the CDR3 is TGTGCCAGCAGCCAAGAGAAGATAACTTTGGGGGAGCTGTTTTTT. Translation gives CASSQEKITLGELFF.

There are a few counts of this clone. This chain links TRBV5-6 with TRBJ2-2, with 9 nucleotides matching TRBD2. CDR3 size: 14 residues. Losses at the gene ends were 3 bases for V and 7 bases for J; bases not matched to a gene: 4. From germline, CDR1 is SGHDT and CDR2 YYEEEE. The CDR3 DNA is TGTGCCAGCAGCTATGGACTAGCGATCGGGGAGCTGTTTTTT. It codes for CASSYGLAIGELFF.

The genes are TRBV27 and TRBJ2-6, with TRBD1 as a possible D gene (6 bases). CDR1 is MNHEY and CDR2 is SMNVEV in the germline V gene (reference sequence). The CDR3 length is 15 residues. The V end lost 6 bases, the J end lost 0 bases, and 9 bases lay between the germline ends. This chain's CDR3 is CASRDSISGANVLTF. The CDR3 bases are TGTGCCAGCAGGGACAGTATCTCTGGGGCCAACGTCCTGACTTTC.

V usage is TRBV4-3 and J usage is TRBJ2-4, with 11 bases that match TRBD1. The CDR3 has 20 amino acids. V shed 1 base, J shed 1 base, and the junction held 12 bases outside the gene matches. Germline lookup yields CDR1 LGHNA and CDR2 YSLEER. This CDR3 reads CASSQGPRGTGGFAKNIQYF. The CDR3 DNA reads TGCGCCAGCAGCCAAGGACCCAGAGGGACAGGGGGTTTCGCCAAAAACATTCAGTACTTC.

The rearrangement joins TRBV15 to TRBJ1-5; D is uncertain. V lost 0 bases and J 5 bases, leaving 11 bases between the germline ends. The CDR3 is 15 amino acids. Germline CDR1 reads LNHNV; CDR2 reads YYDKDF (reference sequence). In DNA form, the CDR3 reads TGTGCCACCAGCAGAGATCTGGGAGGAGATCAGCCCCAGCATTTT. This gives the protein CATSRDLGGDQPQHF. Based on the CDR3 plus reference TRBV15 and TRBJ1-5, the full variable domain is DAMVIQNPRYQVTQFGKPVTLSCSQTLNHNVMYWYQQKSSQAPKLLFHYYDKDFNNEADTPDNFQSRRPNTSFCFLDIRSPGLGDTAMYLCATSRDLGGDQPQHFGDGTRLSIL.

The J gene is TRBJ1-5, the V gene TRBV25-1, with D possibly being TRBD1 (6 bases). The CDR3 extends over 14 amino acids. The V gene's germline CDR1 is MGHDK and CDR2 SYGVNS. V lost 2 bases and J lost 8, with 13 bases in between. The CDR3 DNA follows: TGTGCCAGCAGTGAAACGGGAGGGGGGGAGCCCCAGCATTTT. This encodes CASSETGGGEPQHF.

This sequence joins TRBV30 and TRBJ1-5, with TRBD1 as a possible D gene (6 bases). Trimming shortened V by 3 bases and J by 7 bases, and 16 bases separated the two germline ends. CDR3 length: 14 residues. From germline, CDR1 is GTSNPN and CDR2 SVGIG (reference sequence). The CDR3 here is CAWSSPTGSQPQHF. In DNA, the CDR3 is TGTGCCTGGAGCTCTCCGACAGGTAGCCAGCCCCAGCATTTT.

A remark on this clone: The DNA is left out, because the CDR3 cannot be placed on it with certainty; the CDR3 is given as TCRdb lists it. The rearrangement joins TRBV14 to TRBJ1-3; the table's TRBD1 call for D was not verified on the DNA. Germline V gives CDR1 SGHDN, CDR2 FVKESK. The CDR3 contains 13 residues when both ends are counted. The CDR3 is CASSFGQGNTIYF.

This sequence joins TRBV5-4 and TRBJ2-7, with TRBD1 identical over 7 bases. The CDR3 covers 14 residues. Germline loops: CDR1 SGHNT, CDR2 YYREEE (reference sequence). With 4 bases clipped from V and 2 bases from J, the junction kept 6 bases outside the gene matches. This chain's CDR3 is CASSQQGNPYEQYF. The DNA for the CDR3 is TGTGCCAGCAGCCAACAGGGGAATCCCTACGAGCAGTACTTC.

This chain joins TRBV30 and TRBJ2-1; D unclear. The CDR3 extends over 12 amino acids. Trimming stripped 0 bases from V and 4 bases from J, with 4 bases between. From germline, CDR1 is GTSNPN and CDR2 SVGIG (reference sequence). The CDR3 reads CAWSVTYNEQFF. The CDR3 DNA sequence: TGTGCCTGGAGTGTAACTTACAATGAGCAGTTCTTC.